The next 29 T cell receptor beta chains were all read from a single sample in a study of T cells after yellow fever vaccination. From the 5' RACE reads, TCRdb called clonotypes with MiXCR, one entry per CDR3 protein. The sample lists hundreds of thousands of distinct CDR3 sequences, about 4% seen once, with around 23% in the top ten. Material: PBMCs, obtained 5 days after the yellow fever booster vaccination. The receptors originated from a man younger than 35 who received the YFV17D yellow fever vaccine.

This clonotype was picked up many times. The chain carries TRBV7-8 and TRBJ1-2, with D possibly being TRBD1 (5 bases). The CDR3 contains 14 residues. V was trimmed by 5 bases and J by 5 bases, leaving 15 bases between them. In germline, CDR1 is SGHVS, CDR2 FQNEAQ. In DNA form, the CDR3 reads TGTGCCAGCAGCCCCACGTCGGGGGGTTATGGCTACACCTTC. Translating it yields CASSPTSGGYGYTF.

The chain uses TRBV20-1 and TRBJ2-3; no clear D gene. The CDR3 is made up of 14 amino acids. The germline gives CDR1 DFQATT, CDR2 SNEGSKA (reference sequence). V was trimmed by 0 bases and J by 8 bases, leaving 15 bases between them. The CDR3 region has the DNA TGCAGTGCTAGAGATCCGGTCCAGCGCCGTACGCAGTATTTT. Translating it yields CSARDPVQRRTQYF.

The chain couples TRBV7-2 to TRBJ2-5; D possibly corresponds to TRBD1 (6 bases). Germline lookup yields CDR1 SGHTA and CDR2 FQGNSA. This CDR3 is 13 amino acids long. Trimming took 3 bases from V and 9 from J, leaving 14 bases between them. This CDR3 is CASSFRGGGPQYF. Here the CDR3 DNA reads TGTGCCAGCAGCTTTAGAGGGGGTGGGCCCCAGTACTTC.

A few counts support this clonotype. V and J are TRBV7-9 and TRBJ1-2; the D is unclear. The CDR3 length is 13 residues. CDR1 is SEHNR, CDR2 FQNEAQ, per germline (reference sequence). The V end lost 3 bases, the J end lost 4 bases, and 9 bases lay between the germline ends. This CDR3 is CASSFGNSYGYTF. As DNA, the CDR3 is TGTGCCAGCAGCTTCGGGAACAGCTATGGCTACACCTTC.

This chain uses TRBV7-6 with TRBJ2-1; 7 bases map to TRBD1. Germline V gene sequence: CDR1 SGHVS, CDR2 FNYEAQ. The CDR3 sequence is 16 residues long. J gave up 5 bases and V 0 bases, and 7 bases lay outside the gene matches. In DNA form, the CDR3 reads TGTGCCAGCAGCTTAGCTCGGACAGGTTTTGACAATGAGCAGTTCTTC. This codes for CASSLARTGFDNEQFF.

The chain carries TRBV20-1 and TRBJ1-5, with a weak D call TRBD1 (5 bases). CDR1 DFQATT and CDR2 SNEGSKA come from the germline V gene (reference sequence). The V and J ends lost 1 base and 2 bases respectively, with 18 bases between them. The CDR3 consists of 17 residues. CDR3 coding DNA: TGCAGTGCTAGAGTAAACCAGGGTAAGAATGGCAATCAGCCCCAGCATTTT. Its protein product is CSARVNQGKNGNQPQHF.

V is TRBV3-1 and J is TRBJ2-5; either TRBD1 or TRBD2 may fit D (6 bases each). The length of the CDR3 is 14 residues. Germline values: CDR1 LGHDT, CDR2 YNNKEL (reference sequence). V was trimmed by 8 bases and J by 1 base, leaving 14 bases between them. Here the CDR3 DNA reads TGTGCCAGCGGACTAAGGGGGGCCCAAGAGACCCAGTACTTC. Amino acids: CASGLRGAQETQYF.

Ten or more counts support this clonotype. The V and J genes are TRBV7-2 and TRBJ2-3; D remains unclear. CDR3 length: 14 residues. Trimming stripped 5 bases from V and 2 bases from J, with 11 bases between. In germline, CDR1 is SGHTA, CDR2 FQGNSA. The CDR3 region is CASSPEGATDTQYF. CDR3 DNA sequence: TGTGCCAGCAGCCCAGAAGGCGCCACAGATACGCAGTATTTT.

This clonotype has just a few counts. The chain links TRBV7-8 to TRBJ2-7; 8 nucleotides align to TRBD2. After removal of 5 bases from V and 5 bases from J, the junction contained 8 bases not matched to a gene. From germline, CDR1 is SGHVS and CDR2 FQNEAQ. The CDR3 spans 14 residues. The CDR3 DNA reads TGTGCCAGCAGCCTCGGGAGGGGGGGCGACGAGCAGTACTTC. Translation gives CASSLGRGGDEQYF.

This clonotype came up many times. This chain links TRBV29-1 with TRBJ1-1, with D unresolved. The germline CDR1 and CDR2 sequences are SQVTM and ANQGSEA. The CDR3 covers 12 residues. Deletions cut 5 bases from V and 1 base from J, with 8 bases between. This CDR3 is CSVRVTNTEAFF. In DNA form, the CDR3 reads TGCAGCGTTCGGGTTACGAACACTGAAGCTTTCTTT. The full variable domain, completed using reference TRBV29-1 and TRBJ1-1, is SAVISQKPSRDICQRGTSLTIQCQVDSQVTMMFWYRQQPGQSLTLIATANQGSEATYESGFVIDKFPISRPNLTFSTLTVSNMSPEDSSIYLCSVRVTNTEAFFGQGTRLTVV.

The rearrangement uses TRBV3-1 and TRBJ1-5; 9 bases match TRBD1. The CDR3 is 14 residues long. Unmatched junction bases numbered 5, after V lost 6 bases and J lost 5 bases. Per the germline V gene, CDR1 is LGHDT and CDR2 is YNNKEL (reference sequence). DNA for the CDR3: TGTGCCAGCAGTTATGGACAGGGGTATCAGCCCCAGCATTTT. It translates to CASSYGQGYQPQHF.

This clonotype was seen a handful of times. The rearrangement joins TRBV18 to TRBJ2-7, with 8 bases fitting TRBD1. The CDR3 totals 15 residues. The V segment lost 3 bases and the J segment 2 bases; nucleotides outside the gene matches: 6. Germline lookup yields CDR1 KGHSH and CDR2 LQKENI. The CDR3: CASSPGQGLTYEQYF. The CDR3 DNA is TGTGCCAGCTCACCCGGACAGGGCCTAACCTACGAGCAGTACTTC.

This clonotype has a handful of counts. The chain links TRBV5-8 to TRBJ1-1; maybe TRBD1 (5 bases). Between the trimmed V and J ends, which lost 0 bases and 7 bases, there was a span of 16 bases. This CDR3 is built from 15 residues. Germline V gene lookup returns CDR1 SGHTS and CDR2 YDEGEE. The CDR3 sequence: CASSLGPGKRVEAFF. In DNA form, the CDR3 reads TGTGCCAGCAGCTTGGGTCCAGGGAAACGGGTTGAAGCTTTCTTT.

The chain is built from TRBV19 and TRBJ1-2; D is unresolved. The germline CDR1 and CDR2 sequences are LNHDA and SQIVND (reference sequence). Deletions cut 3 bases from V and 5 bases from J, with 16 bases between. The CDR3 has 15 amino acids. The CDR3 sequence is CASSMWATMGYGYTF. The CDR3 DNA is TGTGCCAGTAGTATGTGGGCGACCATGGGGTATGGCTACACCTTC.

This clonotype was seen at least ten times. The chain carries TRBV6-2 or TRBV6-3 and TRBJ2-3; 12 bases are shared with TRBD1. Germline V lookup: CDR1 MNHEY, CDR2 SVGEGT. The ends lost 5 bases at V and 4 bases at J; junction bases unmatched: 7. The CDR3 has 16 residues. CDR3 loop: CASSPGTGGEADTQYF. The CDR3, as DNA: TGTGCCAGCAGTCCGGGGACAGGGGGCGAAGCAGATACGCAGTATTTT.

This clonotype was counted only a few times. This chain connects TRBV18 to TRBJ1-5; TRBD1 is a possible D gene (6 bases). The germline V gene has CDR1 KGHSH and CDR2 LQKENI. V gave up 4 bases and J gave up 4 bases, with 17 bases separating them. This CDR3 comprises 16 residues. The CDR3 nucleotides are TGTGCCAGCTCACTATCGGTCCGGGGGACAAATCAGCCCCAGCATTTT. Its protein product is CASSLSVRGTNQPQHF.

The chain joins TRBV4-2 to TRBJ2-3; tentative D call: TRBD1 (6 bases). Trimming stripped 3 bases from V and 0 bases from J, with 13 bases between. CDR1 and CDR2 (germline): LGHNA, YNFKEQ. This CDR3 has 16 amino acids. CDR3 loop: CASSHRGTPSTDTQYF. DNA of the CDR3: TGTGCCAGCAGCCATAGGGGGACGCCTAGCACAGATACGCAGTATTTT.

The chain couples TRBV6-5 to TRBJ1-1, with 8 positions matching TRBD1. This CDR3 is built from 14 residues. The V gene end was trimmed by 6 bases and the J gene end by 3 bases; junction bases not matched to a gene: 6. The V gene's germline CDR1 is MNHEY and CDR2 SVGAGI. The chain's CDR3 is CASRRDRTYTEAFF. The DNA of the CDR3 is TGTGCCAGCAGAAGGGACAGGACCTACACTGAAGCTTTCTTT.

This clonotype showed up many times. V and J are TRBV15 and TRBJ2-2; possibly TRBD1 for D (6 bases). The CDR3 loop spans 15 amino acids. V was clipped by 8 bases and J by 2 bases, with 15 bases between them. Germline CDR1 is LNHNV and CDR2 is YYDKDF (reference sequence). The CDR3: CATRGQGSNTGELFF. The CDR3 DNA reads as TGTGCCACCCGAGGGCAGGGGTCCAACACCGGGGAGCTGTTTTTT. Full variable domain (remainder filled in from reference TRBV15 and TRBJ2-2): DAMVIQNPRYQVTQFGKPVTLSCSQTLNHNVMYWYQQKSSQAPKLLFHYYDKDFNNEADTPDNFQSRRPNTSFCFLDIRSPGLGDTAMYLCATRGQGSNTGELFFGEGSRLTVL.

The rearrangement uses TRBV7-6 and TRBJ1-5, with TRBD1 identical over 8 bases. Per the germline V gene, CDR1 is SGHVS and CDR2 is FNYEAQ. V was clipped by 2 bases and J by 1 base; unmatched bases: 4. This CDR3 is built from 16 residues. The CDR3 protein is CASSLKPGGSNQPQHF. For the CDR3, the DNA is TGTGCCAGCAGCTTAAAACCAGGGGGCAGCAATCAGCCCCAGCATTTT.

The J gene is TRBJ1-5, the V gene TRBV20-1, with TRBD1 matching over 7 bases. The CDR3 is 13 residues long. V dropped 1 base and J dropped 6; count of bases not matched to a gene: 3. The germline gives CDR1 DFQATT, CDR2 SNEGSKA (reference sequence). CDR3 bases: TGCAGTGCTAGAGGAGGGGGCGGTCAGCCCCAGCATTTT. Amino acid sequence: CSARGGGGQPQHF.

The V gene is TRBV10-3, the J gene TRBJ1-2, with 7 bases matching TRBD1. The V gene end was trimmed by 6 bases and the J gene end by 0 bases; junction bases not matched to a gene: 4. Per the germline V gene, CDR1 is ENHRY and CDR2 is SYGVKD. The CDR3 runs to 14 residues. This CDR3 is CAIRRDSTNYGYTF. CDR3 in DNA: TGTGCCATCAGGAGGGACAGCACTAACTATGGCTACACCTTC.

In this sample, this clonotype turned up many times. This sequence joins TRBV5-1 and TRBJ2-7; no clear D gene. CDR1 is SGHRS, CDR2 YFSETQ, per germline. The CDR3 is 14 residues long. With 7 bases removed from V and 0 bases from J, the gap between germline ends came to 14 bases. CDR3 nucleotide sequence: TGCGCCAGCCACCCACTTTTAAGCTCCTACGAGCAGTACGTC. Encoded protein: CASHPLLSSYEQYV.

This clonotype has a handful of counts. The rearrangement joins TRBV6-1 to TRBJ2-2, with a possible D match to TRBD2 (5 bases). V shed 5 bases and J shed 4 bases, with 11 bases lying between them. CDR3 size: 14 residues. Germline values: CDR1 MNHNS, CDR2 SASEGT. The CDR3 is CASSQEAATGELFF. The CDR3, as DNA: TGTGCCAGCAGTCAGGAGGCAGCCACCGGGGAGCTGTTTTTT.

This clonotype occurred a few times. This chain's CDR3 is CASSPGQGLGYTF. CDR3 DNA: TGTGCCAGCTCACCGGGACAGGGATTAGGCTACACCTTC. The chain links TRBV18 to TRBJ1-2; 9 nucleotides agree with TRBD1. Trimming cost V 3 bases and J 8 bases; bases outside gene matches: 4. Germline values: CDR1 KGHSH, CDR2 LQKENI. CDR3 length: 13 amino acids.

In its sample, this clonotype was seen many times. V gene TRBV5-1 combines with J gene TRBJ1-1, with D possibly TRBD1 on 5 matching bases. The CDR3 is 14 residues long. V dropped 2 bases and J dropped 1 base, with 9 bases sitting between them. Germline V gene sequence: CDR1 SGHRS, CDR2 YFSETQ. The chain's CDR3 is CASSFDSKNTEAFF. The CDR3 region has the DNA TGCGCCAGCAGCTTTGACAGCAAGAACACTGAAGCTTTCTTT.

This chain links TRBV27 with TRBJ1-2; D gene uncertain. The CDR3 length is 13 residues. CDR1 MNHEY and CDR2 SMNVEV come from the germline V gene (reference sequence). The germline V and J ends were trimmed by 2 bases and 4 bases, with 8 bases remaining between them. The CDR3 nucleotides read TGTGCCAGCAGTTTAGAGGGTCGCTATGGCTACACCTTC. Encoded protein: CASSLEGRYGYTF.

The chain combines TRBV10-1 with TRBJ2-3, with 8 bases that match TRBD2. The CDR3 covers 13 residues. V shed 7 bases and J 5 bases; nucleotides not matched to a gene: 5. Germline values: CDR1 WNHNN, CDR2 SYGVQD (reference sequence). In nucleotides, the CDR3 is TGCGCCAGCAAGCTTAGCGGGGAAGATACGCAGTATTTT. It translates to CASKLSGEDTQYF.

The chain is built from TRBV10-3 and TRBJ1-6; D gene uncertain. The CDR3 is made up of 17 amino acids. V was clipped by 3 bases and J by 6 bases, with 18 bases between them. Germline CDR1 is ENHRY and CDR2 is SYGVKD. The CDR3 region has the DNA TGTGCCATCAGTGATAGGCACCGGAAGGGAGTTAATTCACCCCTCCACTTT. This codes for CAISDRHRKGVNSPLHF.